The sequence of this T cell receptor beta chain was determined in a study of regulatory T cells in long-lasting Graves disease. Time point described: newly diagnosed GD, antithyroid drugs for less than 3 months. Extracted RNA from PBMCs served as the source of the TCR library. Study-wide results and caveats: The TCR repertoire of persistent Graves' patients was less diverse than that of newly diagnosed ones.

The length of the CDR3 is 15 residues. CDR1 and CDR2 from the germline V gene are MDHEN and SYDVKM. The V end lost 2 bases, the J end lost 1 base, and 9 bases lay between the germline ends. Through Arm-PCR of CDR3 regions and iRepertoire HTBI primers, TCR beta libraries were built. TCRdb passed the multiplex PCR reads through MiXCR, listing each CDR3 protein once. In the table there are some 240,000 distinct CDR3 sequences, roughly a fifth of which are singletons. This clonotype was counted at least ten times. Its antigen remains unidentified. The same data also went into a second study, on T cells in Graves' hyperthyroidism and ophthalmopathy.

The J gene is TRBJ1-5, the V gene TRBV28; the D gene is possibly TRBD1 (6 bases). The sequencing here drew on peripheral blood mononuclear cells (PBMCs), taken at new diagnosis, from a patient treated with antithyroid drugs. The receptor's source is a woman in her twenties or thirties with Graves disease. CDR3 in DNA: TGTGCCAGCAGTTTAGGGGGGGCCAGCAATCAGCCCCAGCATTTT. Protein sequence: CASSLGGASNQPQHF.